Presented here are 18 T cell receptor beta chains from one specimen sequenced in a study of patients and donors after allogeneic stem cell transplantation. In TCRdb, the RT-PCR reads were re-called with MiXCR into one record per CDR3 protein. The sample contains some 31,000 distinct CDR3 sequences, around 35% of which appear only once. The specimen was blood, either unsorted or a sorted T cell fraction (not recorded which). The receptors here all came from a human donor who was either an allogeneic HSCT recipient or a stem cell or donor lymphocyte infusion donor (not recorded which). It is not recorded whose cells these are; they may come from a transplant donor.

This clonotype was detected a few times. The chain recombines TRBV3-1 with TRBJ2-4; D is possibly TRBD1 (6 bases). CDR3 length: 16 residues. Germline V gene lookup returns CDR1 LGHDT and CDR2 YNNKEL (reference sequence). V was cut by 0 bases and J by 7 bases, with 16 bases left in between. The CDR3 nucleotides read TGTGCCAGCAGCCAAGATTGGACAGTCCAGGGGAACATTCAGTACTTC. Translated, it gives CASSQDWTVQGNIQYF.

This clonotype was seen only a few times. This chain connects TRBV7-2 to TRBJ1-2; D is unresolved. CDR1 and CDR2 from the germline V gene are SGHTA and FQGNSA. With 7 bases removed from V and 7 bases from J, the gap between germline ends came to 13 bases. This CDR3 has 12 amino acids. The CDR3 region is CASNPARGGYTF. The DNA of the CDR3 is TGTGCCAGCAATCCAGCCCGTGGTGGCTACACCTTC.

This clonotype was detected only a few times. The V and J genes are TRBV20-1 and TRBJ1-2; D is uncertain. Germline V CDR1 and CDR2: DFQATT, SNEGSKA (reference sequence). V was cut by 4 bases and J by 0 bases, with 12 bases left in between. CDR3 length equals 14 residues. CDR3 nucleotides: TGCAGTGCTATAAAGGGCGTACCTAACTATGGCTACACCTTC. It encodes CSAIKGVPNYGYTF.

This clonotype was seen a few times. The chain combines TRBV7-9 with TRBJ1-5, with D perhaps matching TRBD1 (5 bases). Per germline, CDR1 SEHNR and CDR2 FQNEAQ (reference sequence). CDR3 size: 15 residues. Trimming cost V 5 bases and J 3 bases, with 14 bases left between them. CDR3 DNA sequence: TGTGCCAGCAGCCGAAGGGACGGCTCCAATCAGCCCCAGCATTTT. This gives the protein CASSRRDGSNQPQHF.

This clonotype was seen a few times. The chain is built from TRBV6-6 and TRBJ1-5; 8 bases fit TRBD1. The CDR3 length is 14 residues. Germline-derived CDR1 and CDR2 are MNHNY and SVGAGI (reference sequence). V was clipped by 4 bases and J by 7 bases; unmatched bases: 6. In nucleotides, the CDR3 is TGTGCCAGCAGTTCGGACAGGGTGGGACAGCCCCAGCATTTT. Amino acids: CASSSDRVGQPQHF.

This clonotype was counted a few times. The V and J genes are TRBV6-2 or TRBV6-3 and TRBJ2-7; D may be TRBD1 (8 bases). The CDR3 loop spans 15 amino acids. CDR1 and CDR2 from the germline V gene are MNHEY and SVGEGT. The ends were cut back, 6 bases at V and 0 bases at J, with 15 bases in the middle. The CDR3 nucleotides read TGTGCCAGCAGCCCGACAGGGGAGGGCTCCTACGAGCAGTACGTC. Amino acid sequence: CASSPTGEGSYEQYV.

The sample holds a few counts of this clonotype. The genes are TRBV11-2 and TRBJ2-1; D not certain. The CDR3 is made up of 15 amino acids. V gave up 5 bases and J gave up 2 bases, with 13 bases separating them. CDR1 SGHAT and CDR2 FQNNGV come from the germline V gene. CDR3 DNA sequence: TGTGCCAGCAGCCCAGGTCAAGGCCCCTACAATGAGCAGTTCTTC. Its protein product is CASSPGQGPYNEQFF.

In its sample, this clonotype was seen a few times. The V gene is TRBV10-3, the J gene TRBJ2-3; the match to TRBD2 covers 8 bases. Germline V gene data show CDR1 as ENHRY and CDR2 as SYGVKD. The CDR3 sequence is 16 residues long. V lost 6 bases and J lost 2; bases outside the gene matches: 10. CDR3: CAISTGGREDTDTQYF. The CDR3 coding sequence is TGTGCCATCAGCACCGGAGGGCGGGAGGACACAGATACGCAGTATTTT.

The V call is TRBV4-3, the J call TRBJ2-1; D is uncertain. Looked up from germline, CDR1 is LGHNA and CDR2 is YSLEER. CDR3 size: 15 residues. V was trimmed by 2 bases and J by 10 bases, leaving 18 bases between them. The CDR3 sequence is CASSQRLKTVGEQFF. The DNA for the CDR3 is TGCGCCAGCAGCCAACGCCTAAAGACCGTGGGCGAGCAGTTCTTC.

This clonotype has just a few counts. This chain uses TRBV12-3 or TRBV12-4 with TRBJ1-5; D not certain. The CDR3 totals 13 residues. V was shortened by 4 bases and J by 6 bases, with 10 bases between the two germline ends. The CDR3 loop reads CASSSQDGQPQHF. In DNA form, the CDR3 reads TGTGCCAGCAGTTCCCAGGACGGTCAGCCCCAGCATTTT.

This clonotype was seen a handful of times. The V gene is TRBV10-3, the J gene TRBJ2-7; a possible D gene is TRBD2 (5 bases). The CDR3 contains 10 residues. Trimming removed 8 bases from V and 3 bases from J, with 5 bases in between. CDR1 and CDR2 from the germline V gene are ENHRY and SYGVKD. CDR3 nucleotide sequence: TGTGCCATCGGGAGCTACGAGCAGTACTTC. It yields the protein CAIGSYEQYF.

The J gene is TRBJ1-3, the V gene TRBV12-3 or TRBV12-4; 8 nucleotides match TRBD1. The CDR3 runs 17 residues. Trimming cost V 7 bases and J 0 bases; bases outside gene matches: 11. This CDR3 reads CASIRQGSPSSGNTIYF. The CDR3 DNA is TGTGCCAGCATACGACAGGGGTCCCCCAGCTCTGGAAACACCATATATTTT.

Written as DNA, the CDR3 is TGTGCCAGCAGCTCCCCCGGACAGGGGAACTATGGCTACACCTTC. It is translated as CASSSPGQGNYGYTF. V is TRBV5-5 and J is TRBJ1-2, with TRBD1 matching over 9 bases. V gave up 3 bases and J gave up 2 bases; unmatched junction bases: 5. This CDR3 has 15 amino acids. Per the germline V gene, CDR1 is SGHKS and CDR2 is YYEKEE (reference sequence). The variable domain in full, completed from reference TRBV5-5 and TRBJ1-2, reads DAGVTQSPTHLIKTRGQQVTLRCSPISGHKSVSWYQQVLGQGPQFIFQYYEKEERGRGNFPDRFSARQFPNYSSELNVNALLLGDSALYLCASSSPGQGNYGYTFGSGTRLTVV.

The chain links TRBV24-1 to TRBJ2-3; 7 nucleotides line up with TRBD2. The V gene end was trimmed by 8 bases and the J gene end by 4 bases; junction bases not matched to a gene: 8. CDR3 length: 14 residues. In germline, CDR1 is KGHDR, CDR2 SFDVKD. CDR3 sequence reads: CATISGTRPDTQYF. CDR3 coding DNA: TGTGCCACCATAAGCGGGACGCGCCCAGATACGCAGTATTTT.

The chain joins TRBV12-3 or TRBV12-4 to TRBJ1-2; no firm D call. V was shortened by 3 bases and J by 1 base, with 6 bases between the two germline ends. The CDR3 has 13 residues. The CDR3 region is CASSFGSNYGYTF. The CDR3 DNA sequence: TGTGCCAGCAGTTTTGGTAGTAACTATGGCTACACCTTC.

The gene calls are TRBV4-2 and TRBJ2-1; tentative D call: TRBD2 (5 bases). The CDR3 is 15 amino acids. V was pared by 1 base and J by 2 bases, with 9 bases between. Per germline, CDR1 LGHNA and CDR2 YNFKEQ. The CDR3: CASSQGLRTYNEQFF. The DNA of the CDR3 is TGTGCCAGCAGCCAAGGACTAAGGACCTACAATGAGCAGTTCTTC.

The gene calls are TRBV5-1 and TRBJ1-1, with no clear D. CDR1 SGHRS and CDR2 YFSETQ come from the germline V gene. V dropped 0 bases and J dropped 3 bases, with 6 bases sitting between them. CDR3 length: 13 amino acids. The CDR3 nucleotides read TGCGCCAGCAGCTTGGATGGTGACACTGAAGCTTTCTTT. It encodes CASSLDGDTEAFF.

This clonotype has only a few counts. The chain joins TRBV12-3 or TRBV12-4 to TRBJ1-1; D call uncertain. The CDR3 contains 15 residues. Trimming took off 0 bases at V and 2 bases at J, with 10 bases between the two ends. The CDR3 is CASSLAYSHNTEAFF. CDR3 bases: TGTGCCAGCAGTTTAGCGTATAGCCATAACACTGAAGCTTTCTTT.